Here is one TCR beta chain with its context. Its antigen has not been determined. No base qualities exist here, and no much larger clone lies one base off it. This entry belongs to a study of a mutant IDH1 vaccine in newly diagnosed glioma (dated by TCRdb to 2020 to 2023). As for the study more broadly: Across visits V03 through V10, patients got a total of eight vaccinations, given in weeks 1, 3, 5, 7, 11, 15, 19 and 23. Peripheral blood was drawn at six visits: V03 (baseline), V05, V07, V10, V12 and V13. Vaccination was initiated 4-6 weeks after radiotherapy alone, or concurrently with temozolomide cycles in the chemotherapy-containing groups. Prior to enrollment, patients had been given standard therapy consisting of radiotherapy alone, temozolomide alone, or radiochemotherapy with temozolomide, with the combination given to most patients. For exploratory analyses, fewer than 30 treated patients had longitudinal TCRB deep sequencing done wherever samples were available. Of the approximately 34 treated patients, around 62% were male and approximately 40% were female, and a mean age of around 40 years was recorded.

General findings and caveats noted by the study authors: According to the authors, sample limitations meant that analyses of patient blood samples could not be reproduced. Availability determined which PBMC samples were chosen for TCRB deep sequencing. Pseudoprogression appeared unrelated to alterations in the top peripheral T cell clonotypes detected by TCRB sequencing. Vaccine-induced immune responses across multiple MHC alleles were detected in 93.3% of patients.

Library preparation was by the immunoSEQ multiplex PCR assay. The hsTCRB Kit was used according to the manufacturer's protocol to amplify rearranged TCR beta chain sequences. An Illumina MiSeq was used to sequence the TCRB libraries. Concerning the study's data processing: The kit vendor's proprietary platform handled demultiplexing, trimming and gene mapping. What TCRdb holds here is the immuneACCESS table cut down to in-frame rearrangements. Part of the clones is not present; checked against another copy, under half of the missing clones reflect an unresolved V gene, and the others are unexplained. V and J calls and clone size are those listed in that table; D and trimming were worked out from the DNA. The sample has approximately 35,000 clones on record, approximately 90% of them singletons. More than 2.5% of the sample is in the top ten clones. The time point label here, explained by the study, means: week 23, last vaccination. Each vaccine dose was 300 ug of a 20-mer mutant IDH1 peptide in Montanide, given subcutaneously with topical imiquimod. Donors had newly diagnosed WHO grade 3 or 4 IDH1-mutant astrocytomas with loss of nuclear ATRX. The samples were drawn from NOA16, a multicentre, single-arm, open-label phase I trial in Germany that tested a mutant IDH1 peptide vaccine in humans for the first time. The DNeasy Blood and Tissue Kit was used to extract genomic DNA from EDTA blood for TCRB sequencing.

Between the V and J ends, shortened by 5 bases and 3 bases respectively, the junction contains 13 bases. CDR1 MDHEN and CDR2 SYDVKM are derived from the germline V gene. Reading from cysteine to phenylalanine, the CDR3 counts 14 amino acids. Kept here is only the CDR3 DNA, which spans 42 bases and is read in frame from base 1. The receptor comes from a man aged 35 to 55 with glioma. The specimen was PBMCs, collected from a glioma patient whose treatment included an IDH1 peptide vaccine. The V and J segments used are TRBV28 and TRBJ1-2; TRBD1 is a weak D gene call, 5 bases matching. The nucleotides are TGTGCCAGCAGTCCCAGGGTGGTTGACTATGGCTACACCTTC. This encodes CASSPRVVDYGYTF.